These 16 T cell receptor beta chains were sequenced from one sample in a study of cytomegalovirus exposure and HLA in healthy donors. It was with 60 Vbeta and 13 Jbeta primers that the PCR ran. Method: immunoSEQ multiplex PCR; TCRdb's copy keeps in-frame clones and lacks some. The sample has approximately 160,000 clones, roughly 80% seen once. Input material: PBMCs. The receptors shown here come from a male donor in good health and CMV-seronegative.

The chain couples TRBV4-1 to TRBJ1-2; D call uncertain. The CDR3 has 14 residues. V was cut by 0 bases and J by 4 bases, with 9 bases left in between. Germline V gives CDR1 MGHRA, CDR2 YSYEKL. The CDR3 DNA sequence: TGCGCCAGCAGCCAAGAAGGAACAGTCTATGGCTACACCTTC. It specifies CASSQEGTVYGYTF.

This sequence joins TRBV5-1 and TRBJ2-2; 10 bases agree with TRBD2. The CDR3 sequence is 15 residues long. Per germline, CDR1 SGHRS and CDR2 YFSETQ. V shed 2 bases and J 3 bases; nucleotides not matched to a gene: 1. In DNA, the CDR3 is TGCGCCAGCAGCTTAGGGACTAGCGACACCGGGGAGCTGTTTTTT. It codes for CASSLGTSDTGELFF.

The count of this clone is one. The chain carries TRBV2 and TRBJ2-3; 10 bases map to TRBD1. V trimming: 6 bases; J trimming: 11 bases; junction bases outside the gene matches: 5. The CDR3 extends over 12 amino acids. Looked up from germline, CDR1 is SNHLY and CDR2 is FYNNEI. The DNA of the CDR3 is TGTGCCAGCAGGAGGGACAGGGGAAAGCAGTATTTT. Protein: CASRRDRGKQYF.

The V call is TRBV4-1, the J call TRBJ1-6; no clear D. Trimming pared 3 bases from V and 7 bases from J, leaving 16 bases between. The germline V gene has CDR1 MGHRA and CDR2 YSYEKL. The CDR3 is 16 residues long. CDR3 residues: CASSHLDYSANSPLHF. In DNA, the CDR3 is TGCGCCAGCAGCCACCTGGACTATTCAGCGAATTCACCCCTCCACTTT.

The chain uses TRBV18 and TRBJ1-4; a weak D match, TRBD1 (6 bases). Trimming cost V 1 base and J 8 bases, with 17 bases left between them. Germline V CDR1 and CDR2: KGHSH, LQKENI. The CDR3 has 16 residues. The CDR3 is CASSPRGTGLREKLFF. The CDR3 nucleotides read TGTGCCAGCTCACCACGGGGTACAGGGTTGCGGGAAAAACTGTTTTTT.

The rearrangement uses TRBV7-8 and TRBJ2-7; 9 nucleotides agree with TRBD2. The ends lost 3 bases at V and 3 bases at J; junction bases unmatched: 6. The germline V gene encodes CDR1 SGHVS and CDR2 FQNEAQ. This CDR3 has 15 residues. The CDR3 DNA is TGTGCCAGCAGCTTTCGAGAGACTAGCGGCTACGAGCAGTACTTC. It specifies CASSFRETSGYEQYF.

This sequence joins TRBV5-6 and TRBJ2-7; 7 bases agree with TRBD2. Looked up from germline, CDR1 is SGHDT and CDR2 is YYEEEE. The CDR3 spans 13 residues. V lost 4 bases to trimming and J lost 7 bases; unmatched junction nucleotides: 8. CDR3 coding DNA: TGTGCCAGCAGCCCAGTGGGAGGGTGGGAGCAGTACTTC. Amino acid sequence: CASSPVGGWEQYF.

V and J are TRBV7-9 and TRBJ1-2; D gene uncertain. CDR1 is SEHNR, CDR2 FQNEAQ, per germline (reference sequence). Trimming cost V 2 bases and J 3 bases, with 10 bases left between them. This CDR3 spans 14 amino acids. As DNA, the CDR3 is TGTGCCAGCAGCTTAACCGGGAGACACTATGGCTACACCTTC. The encoded protein is CASSLTGRHYGYTF.

This clone was seen a single time. The chain has TRBV7-9 and TRBJ2-5; TRBD2 aligns across 9 bases. The J call may be incorrect, as the DNA end agrees better with TRBJ2-7. The V gene's germline CDR1 is SEHNR and CDR2 FQNEAQ (reference sequence). CDR3 size: 15 residues. The CDR3 sequence: CASSPQTSGTYEQYF. The CDR3, as DNA: TGTGCCAGCAGCCCGCAGACTAGCGGAACCTACGAGCAGTACTTC.

The CDR3 spells CASSLGWTIGGNEQFF. The CDR3 region has the DNA TGTGCCAGCAGCTTAGGATGGACTATAGGTGGCAATGAGCAGTTCTTC. This chain connects TRBV7-3 to TRBJ2-1; the D gene is possibly TRBD2 (6 bases). The ends were cut back, 2 bases at V and 6 bases at J, with 17 bases in the middle. Germline CDR1 SGHTA, CDR2 FQGTGA. This CDR3 has 16 residues.

The chain is built from TRBV2 and TRBJ2-5; perhaps TRBD2 as D (6 bases). Germline V gene lookup returns CDR1 SNHLY and CDR2 FYNNEI. This CDR3 contains 12 residues. V lost 4 bases and J 5 bases, leaving 8 bases between the germline ends. The CDR3 nucleotides read TGTGCCAGCAGTGCCAGCGGGGAGACCCAGTACTTC. It specifies CASSASGETQYF.

For this clone: The junction and the germline gene differ at one end; a read error may be behind it. The J gene is TRBJ2-5, the V gene TRBV7-2, with D possibly being TRBD1 (6 bases). The CDR3 covers 11 residues. Germline V gene data show CDR1 as SGHTA and CDR2 as FQGNSA. Written as DNA, the CDR3 is TGTGCCAGCAGCTTAATTTCAGGGGTCCACTTC. The encoded protein is CASSLISGVHF.

In its sample, this clone was seen a few times. The gene calls are TRBV6-6 and TRBJ2-4, with D possibly matching TRBD1 (7 bases). The CDR3 totals 13 residues. Trimming left V 6 bases short and J 10 bases short, with 16 bases between. Per germline, CDR1 MNHNY and CDR2 SVGAGI (reference sequence). In DNA, the CDR3 is TGTGCCAGCAGCCCCAGGGACAGCGGGATTCAGTACTTC. Encoded protein: CASSPRDSGIQYF.

The table lists this clone with a count of one. V usage is TRBV27 and J usage is TRBJ1-1; D is perhaps TRBD1 (6 bases). The CDR3 totals 13 residues. Germline CDR1 is MNHEY and CDR2 is SMNVEV (reference sequence). Trimming shortened V by 2 bases and J by 7 bases, and 11 bases separated the two germline ends. CDR3 amino acids: CASSLQGPGEAFF. Written as DNA, the CDR3 is TGTGCCAGCAGTTTACAGGGGCCCGGTGAAGCTTTCTTT.

The chain joins TRBV27 to TRBJ1-1; 10 bases match TRBD1. J gave up 8 bases and V 4 bases, and 7 bases lay outside the gene matches. Germline V gene lookup returns CDR1 MNHEY and CDR2 SMNVEV (reference sequence). This CDR3 region has 14 residues. This CDR3 reads CASSSWTGGQEAFF. CDR3 DNA: TGTGCCAGCAGTTCTTGGACAGGGGGTCAAGAAGCTTTCTTT.

V usage is TRBV10-1 and J usage is TRBJ2-4; unclear D gene. The V end lost 10 bases, the J end lost 4 bases, and 14 bases lay between the germline ends. Looked up from germline, CDR1 is WNHNN and CDR2 is SYGVQD (reference sequence). CDR3 length: 13 amino acids. For the CDR3, the DNA is TGCGCCAACCCACCCGTGAGAAAAAACATTCAGTACTTC. Protein sequence: CANPPVRKNIQYF.